These T cell receptor beta chains were read from a single sample in a study of STAT5B mutations in CD4+ large granular lymphocyte leukemia. Measured with immunoSEQ multiplex PCR; TCRdb has only the in-frame clones, and not every one. Of roughly 40,000 clones in the sample, approximately 84% were seen once. Sequencing was carried out using CD4+ T cells from blood buffy coats. The origin of the receptors is a human donor in good health. Each CDR3 is given with its conserved first and last residue. D genes are given only for firm matches. Rows give clone size only sometimes, using once, few, many, or a class for an expanded clone.

clone_size | d_call | j_call | v_call | cdr3_nt | cdr3_aa
. | . | TRBJ1-2 | TRBV6-5 | TGTGCCAGCTATAGTCTTAACTATGGCTACACCTTC | CASYSLNYGYTF
. | . | TRBJ2-1 | TRBV6-1 | TGTGCCAGCAGCCGGACAGAGAGCTCCTACAATGAGCAGTTCTTC | CASSRTESSYNEQFF
. | . | TRBJ1-2 | TRBV10-2 | TGCGCCAGCAGCCCGACCGGGTATGGCTACACCTTC | CASSPTGYGYTF
. | . | TRBJ2-7 | TRBV27 | TGTGCCAGCAGGCTGGGAGCGCCTTACCCCCAAGAGCAGTACTTC | CASRLGAPYPQEQYF
. | . | TRBJ2-7 | TRBV9 | TGTGCCAGCAGCGTCAAGGCTTTCGGCCAATACGAGCAGTACTTC | CASSVKAFGQYEQYF
. | TRBD1 | TRBJ1-1 | TRBV7-2 | TGTGCCAGCAGCCCAAGGACAGGAGGTGAAGCTTTCTTT | CASSPRTGGEAFF
. | . | TRBJ1-4 | TRBV19 | TGTGCCAGTAGTACCTCAAGGGGCGGGAGTGAAAAACTGTTTTTT | CASSTSRGGSEKLFF
. | . | TRBJ1-5 | TRBV30 | TGTGCCTGGAGTGGCACAGACAATCAGCCCCAGCATTTT | CAWSGTDNQPQHF
. | TRBD2 | TRBJ2-1 | TRBV30 | TGTGCCTGGATCAGCGGGAGGGCCCGTGAGCAGTTCTTC | CAWISGRAREQFF
. | . | TRBJ1-2 | TRBV29-1 | TGCAGCGTTGGGGGAATCGACAGCAACTATGGCTACACCTTC | CSVGGIDSNYGYTF
. | TRBD1 | TRBJ2-5 | TRBV6-5 | TGTGCCAGCAGTTTAATAAGGGCAGGGGGTGATGAGACCCAGTACTTC | CASSLIRAGGDETQYF
. | TRBD1 | TRBJ2-4 | TRBV11-2 | TGTGCCAGCAGCTTAGGACAGGGGGTACGCATTCAGTACTTC | CASSLGQGVRIQYF
. | TRBD2 | TRBJ2-7 | TRBV5-6 | TGTGCCAGCAGCGGACCCGGGACTACCTCCTACGAGCAGTACTTC | CASSGPGTTSYEQYF
. | . | TRBJ1-1 | TRBV7-9 | TGTGCCAGCAGCTCCCAGGGCGAGAGCACTGAAGCTTTCTTT | CASSSQGESTEAFF
. | . | TRBJ2-7 | TRBV19 | TGTGCCAGTAGCAGCCTCGGACGGAGCATTGGCGAGCAGTACTTC | CASSSLGRSIGEQYF
once | TRBD2 | TRBJ2-5 | TRBV28 | TGTGCCAGCAGTTTTACGCGGGGGAAAGAGACCCAGTACTTC | CASSFTRGKETQYF
. | . | TRBJ2-3 | TRBV9 | TGTGCCAGCAGCACCACAGATACGCAGTATTTT | CASSTTDTQYF